This TCR beta chain came from a study of blood T cell dynamics during melanoma immunotherapy. The assay was immunoSEQ multiplex PCR, and TCRdb's table has in-frame clones only and misses some. In the table there are about 28,000 clones, over 70% of which are singletons. Time point reported: week 3, after first cycle of checkpoint inhibitor. Germline V lookup: CDR1 SGHVS, CDR2 FQNEAQ. J gave up 2 bases and V 4 bases, and 15 bases lay outside the gene matches. This CDR3 has 20 amino acids. This rearrangement joins TRBV7-8 to TRBJ2-1; 12 nucleotides line up with TRBD2. This specimen was blood, taken from a patient treated with checkpoint blockade. This receptor was identified in a human donor with melanoma. DNA of the CDR3: TGTGCCAGCAGCTCCCTGACTAGCGGGAGACGCAGAGGGCCCTACAATGAGCAGTTCTTC. It codes for CASSSLTSGRRRGPYNEQFF. Combining the CDR3 with reference TRBV7-8 and TRBJ2-1 gives the whole variable domain GAGVSQSPRYKVAKRGQDVALRCDPISGHVSLFWYQQALGQGPEFLTYFQNEAQLDKSGLPSDRFFAERPEGSVSTLKIQRTQQEDSAVYLCASSSLTSGRRRGPYNEQFFGPGTRLTVL.